The 9 T cell receptor beta chains reported below all come from one sample, sequenced in a study of cytomegalovirus exposure and HLA in healthy donors. Assay used: immunoSEQ multiplex PCR; TCRdb lists only in-frame clones, some missing. The sample has some 310,000 clones, roughly 87% seen once. Sequences were obtained from PBMCs. The receptors were sampled from a man aged 30 to 45 in good health and CMV-seronegative.

The CDR3 region is CAWSAVGAHEQFF. Written as DNA, the CDR3 is TGTGCCTGGAGCGCGGTCGGAGCCCATGAGCAGTTCTTC. This chain uses TRBV30 with TRBJ2-1; D uncertain. CDR3 length: 13 amino acids. Per the germline V gene, CDR1 is GTSNPN and CDR2 is SVGIG (reference sequence). V was cut by 3 bases and J by 8 bases, with 14 bases left in between.

The rearrangement joins TRBV5-8 to TRBJ1-2; D is uncertain. Germline CDR1 SGHTS, CDR2 YDEGEE. V was cut by 4 bases and J by 4 bases, with 14 bases left in between. This CDR3 is built from 14 residues. The CDR3 spells CASSRPSGSYGYTF. Written as DNA, the CDR3 is TGTGCCAGCAGCCGCCCCTCGGGGAGCTATGGCTACACCTTC.

The V and J genes are TRBV18 and TRBJ2-7; TRBD1 matches 8 bases. Germline trimming cut 6 bases from V and 2 bases from J; bases unmatched to any gene: 9. Germline assignment: CDR1 KGHSH and CDR2 LQKENI. The CDR3 spans 15 residues. The CDR3 region is CASSHPGTGPYEQYF. CDR3 bases: TGTGCCAGCTCCCACCCCGGGACAGGACCCTACGAGCAGTACTTC.

The gene calls are TRBV6-5 and TRBJ1-5; TRBD1 agrees at 10 bases. J was trimmed by 2 bases and V by 6 bases; bases with no gene match: 4. The CDR3 sequence is 15 residues long. The V gene's germline CDR1 is MNHEY and CDR2 SVGAGI. The CDR3 is CASSETGGGNQPQHF. Here the CDR3 DNA reads TGTGCCAGCAGCGAGACAGGGGGCGGCAATCAGCCCCAGCATTTT.

The V gene is TRBV12-5, the J gene TRBJ1-2; D might be TRBD1 (6 bases). The CDR3 is 12 residues long. V lost 5 bases and J lost 5, with 9 bases in between. The V gene's germline CDR1 is LGHNT and CDR2 FRNRAP. DNA of the CDR3: TGTGCTAGTGGTCCAGGACAGTATGGCTACACCTTC. This codes for CASGPGQYGYTF.

The J gene is TRBJ1-1, the V gene TRBV4-3; 9 bases agree with TRBD1. V shed 2 bases and J 5 bases; nucleotides not matched to a gene: 6. CDR3 length: 15 residues. The germline V gene encodes CDR1 LGHNA and CDR2 YSLEER. The CDR3 reads CASSQFDRGRTEAFF. DNA for the CDR3: TGCGCCAGCAGCCAATTTGACAGGGGGAGAACTGAAGCTTTCTTT.

In its sample, this clone was seen once. This chain uses TRBV7-9 with TRBJ2-5, with 7 nucleotides matching TRBD1. J lost 3 bases, V lost 2 bases, and 9 bases had no gene match. Looked up from germline, CDR1 is SEHNR and CDR2 is FQNEAQ (reference sequence). This CDR3 spans 16 amino acids. CDR3 residues: CASSLFAGGKEETQYF. The CDR3 coding sequence is TGTGCCAGCAGCTTATTCGCAGGGGGTAAGGAAGAGACCCAGTACTTC.

The gene calls are TRBV9 and TRBJ1-6; 7 bases fit TRBD1. The CDR3 is 15 residues long. The germline CDR1 and CDR2 sequences are SGDLS and YYNGEE. Germline trimming cut 2 bases from V and 4 bases from J; bases unmatched to any gene: 3. The DNA for the CDR3 is TGTGCCAGCAGCGTTGGACAGGCTTATAATTCACCCCTCCACTTT. Translated: CASSVGQAYNSPLHF.

This chain connects TRBV5-6 to TRBJ1-1, with D hard to call. Germline assignment: CDR1 SGHDT and CDR2 YYEEEE. This CDR3 has 13 amino acids. Trimming pared 4 bases from V and 4 bases from J, leaving 11 bases between. CDR3 amino acids: CASSPGVTTEAFF. In DNA form, the CDR3 reads TGTGCCAGCAGCCCGGGTGTTACCACTGAAGCTTTCTTT. Full variable domain (rest looked up from reference TRBV5-6 and TRBJ1-1): DAGVTQSPTHLIKTRGQQVTLRCSPKSGHDTVSWYQQALGQGPQFIFQYYEEEERQRGNFPDRFSGHQFPNYSSELNVNALLLGDSALYLCASSPGVTTEAFFGQGTRLTVV.